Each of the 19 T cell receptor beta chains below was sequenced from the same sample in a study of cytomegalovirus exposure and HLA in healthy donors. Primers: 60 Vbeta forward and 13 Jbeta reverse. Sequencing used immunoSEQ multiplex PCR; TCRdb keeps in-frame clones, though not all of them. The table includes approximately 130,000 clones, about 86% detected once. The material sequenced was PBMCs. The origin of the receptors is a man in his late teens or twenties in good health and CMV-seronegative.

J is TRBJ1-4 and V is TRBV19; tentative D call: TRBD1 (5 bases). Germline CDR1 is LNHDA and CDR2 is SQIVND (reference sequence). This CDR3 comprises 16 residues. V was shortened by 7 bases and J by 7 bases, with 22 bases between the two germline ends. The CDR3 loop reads CASTPRPSQGGEKLFF. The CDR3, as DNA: TGTGCCAGTACTCCTCGCCCCTCGCAGGGAGGTGAAAAACTGTTTTTT. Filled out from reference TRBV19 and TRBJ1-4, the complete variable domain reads DGGITQSPKYLFRKEGQNVTLSCEQNLNHDAMYWYRQDPGQGLRLIYYSQIVNDFQKGDIAEGYSVSREKKESFPLTVTSAQKNPTAFYLCASTPRPSQGGEKLFFGSGTQLSVL.

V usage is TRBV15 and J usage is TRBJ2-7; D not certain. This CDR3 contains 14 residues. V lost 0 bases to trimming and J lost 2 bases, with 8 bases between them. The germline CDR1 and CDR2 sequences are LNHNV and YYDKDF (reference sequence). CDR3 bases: TGTGCCACCAGCAGAGAACAGAACGCCTACGAGCAGTACTTC. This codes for CATSREQNAYEQYF.

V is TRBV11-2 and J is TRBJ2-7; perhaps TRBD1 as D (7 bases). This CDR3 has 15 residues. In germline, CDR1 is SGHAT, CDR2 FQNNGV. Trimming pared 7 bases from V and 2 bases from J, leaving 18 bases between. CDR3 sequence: CASIPEGQRPYEQYF. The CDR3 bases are TGTGCCAGCATCCCGGAGGGACAGCGTCCCTACGAGCAGTACTTC.

This CDR3 reads CASSGGGLRDTQYF. DNA for the CDR3: TGTGCCAGCAGCGGGGGAGGCCTAAGGGATACGCAGTATTTT. The chain is built from TRBV5-6 and TRBJ2-3; weak D call: TRBD2 (6 bases). Germline V gene data show CDR1 as SGHDT and CDR2 as YYEEEE. Deletions cut 4 bases from V and 6 bases from J, with 15 bases between. CDR3 length: 14 amino acids.

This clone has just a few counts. The CDR3 here is CASSYDGTAGANVLTF. CDR3 in DNA: TGTGCCAGCAGTTACGACGGGACTGCTGGGGCCAACGTCCTGACTTTC. The chain links TRBV6-5 to TRBJ2-6, with D perhaps TRBD2 (6 bases). V lost 2 bases and J lost 2, with 10 bases in between. The CDR3 runs 16 residues. The germline gives CDR1 MNHEY, CDR2 SVGAGI.

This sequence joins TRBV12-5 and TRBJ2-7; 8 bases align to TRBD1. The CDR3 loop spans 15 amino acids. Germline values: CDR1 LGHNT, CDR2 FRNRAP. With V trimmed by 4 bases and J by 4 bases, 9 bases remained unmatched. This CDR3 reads CASGSIVDRAYEQYF. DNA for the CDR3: TGTGCTAGTGGTTCAATAGTGGACAGGGCTTACGAGCAGTACTTC.

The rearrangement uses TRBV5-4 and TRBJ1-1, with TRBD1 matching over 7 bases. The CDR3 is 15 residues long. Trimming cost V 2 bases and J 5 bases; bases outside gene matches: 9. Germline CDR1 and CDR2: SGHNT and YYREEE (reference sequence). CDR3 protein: CASSLTQGIGTEAFF. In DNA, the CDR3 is TGTGCCAGCAGCTTAACACAGGGGATAGGGACTGAAGCTTTCTTT.

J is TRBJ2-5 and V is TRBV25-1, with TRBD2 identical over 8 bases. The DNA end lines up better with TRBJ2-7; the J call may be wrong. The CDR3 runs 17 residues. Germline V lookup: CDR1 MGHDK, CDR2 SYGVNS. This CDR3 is CASSDVPERGTSYEQYF. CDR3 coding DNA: TGTGCCAGCAGTGACGTCCCCGAGCGGGGGACCTCCTACGAGCAGTACTTC.

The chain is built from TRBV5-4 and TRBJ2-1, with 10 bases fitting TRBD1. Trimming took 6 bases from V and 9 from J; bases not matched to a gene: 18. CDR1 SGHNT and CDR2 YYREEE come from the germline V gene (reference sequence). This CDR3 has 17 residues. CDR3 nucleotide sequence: TGTGCCAGCACCCCTGAGGGCGGGACAGGGGTTGTTGGTGAGCAGTTCTTC. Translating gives CASTPEGGTGVVGEQFF.

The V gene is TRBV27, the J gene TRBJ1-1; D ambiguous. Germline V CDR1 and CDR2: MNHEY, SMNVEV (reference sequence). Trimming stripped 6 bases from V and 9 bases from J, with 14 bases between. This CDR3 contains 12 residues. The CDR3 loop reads CASSPRKSQAFF. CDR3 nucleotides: TGTGCCAGCAGCCCGAGGAAGTCACAAGCTTTCTTT.

The CDR3, as DNA: TGTGCCAGCAGCCGTATGGCCCCCCTCGAGCAGTACTTC. Its protein product is CASSRMAPLEQYF. The chain carries TRBV6-6 and TRBJ2-7; unclear D gene. The length of the CDR3 is 13 residues. V was trimmed by 6 bases and J by 6 bases, leaving 15 bases between them. CDR1 and CDR2 (germline): MNHNY, SVGAGI (reference sequence).

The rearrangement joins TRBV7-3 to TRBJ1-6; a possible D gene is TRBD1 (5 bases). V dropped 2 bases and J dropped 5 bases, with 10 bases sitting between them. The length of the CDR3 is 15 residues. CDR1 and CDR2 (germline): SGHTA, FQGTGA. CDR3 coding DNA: TGTGCCAGCAGCTTACAGGGCTTTAATAATTCACCCCTCCACTTT. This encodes CASSLQGFNNSPLHF.

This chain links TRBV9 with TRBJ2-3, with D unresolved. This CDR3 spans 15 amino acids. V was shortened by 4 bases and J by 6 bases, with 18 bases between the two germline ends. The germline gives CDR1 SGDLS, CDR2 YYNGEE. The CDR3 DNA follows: TGTGCCAGCAGCCACCCCTCCGGGTATTCCGATACGCAGTATTTT. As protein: CASSHPSGYSDTQYF.

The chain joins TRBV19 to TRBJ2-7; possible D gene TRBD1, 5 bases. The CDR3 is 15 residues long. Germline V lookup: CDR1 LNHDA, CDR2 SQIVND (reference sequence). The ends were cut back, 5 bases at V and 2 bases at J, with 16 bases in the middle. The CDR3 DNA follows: TGTGCCAGTAGTCCCAAGGGGCCTCACCCCTACGAGCAGTACTTC. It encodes CASSPKGPHPYEQYF.

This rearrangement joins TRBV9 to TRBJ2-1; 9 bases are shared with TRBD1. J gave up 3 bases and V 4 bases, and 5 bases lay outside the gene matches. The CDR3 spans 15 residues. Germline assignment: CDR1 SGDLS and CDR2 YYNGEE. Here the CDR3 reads CASSTRDRVYNEQFF. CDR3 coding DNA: TGTGCCAGCAGCACCCGGGACAGGGTCTACAATGAGCAGTTCTTC.

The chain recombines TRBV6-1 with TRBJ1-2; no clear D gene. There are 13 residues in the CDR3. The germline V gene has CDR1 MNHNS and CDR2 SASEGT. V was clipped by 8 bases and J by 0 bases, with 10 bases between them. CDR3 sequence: CASGSQANYGYTF. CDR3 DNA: TGTGCCAGCGGGAGCCAGGCTAACTATGGCTACACCTTC.

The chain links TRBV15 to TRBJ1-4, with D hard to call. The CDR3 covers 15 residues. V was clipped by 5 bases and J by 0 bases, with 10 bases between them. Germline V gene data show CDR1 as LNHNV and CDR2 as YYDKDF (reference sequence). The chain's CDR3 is CATSAERPTNEKLFF. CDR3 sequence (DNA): TGTGCCACCAGCGCAGAGAGGCCAACTAATGAAAAACTGTTTTTT. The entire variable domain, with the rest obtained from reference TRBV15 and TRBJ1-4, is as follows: DAMVIQNPRYQVTQFGKPVTLSCSQTLNHNVMYWYQQKSSQAPKLLFHYYDKDFNNEADTPDNFQSRRPNTSFCFLDIRSPGLGDTAMYLCATSAERPTNEKLFFGSGTQLSVL.

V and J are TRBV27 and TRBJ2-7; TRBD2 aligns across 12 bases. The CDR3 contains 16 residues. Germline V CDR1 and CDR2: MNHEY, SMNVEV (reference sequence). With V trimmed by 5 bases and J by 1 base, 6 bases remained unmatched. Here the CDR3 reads CASSPWTSGKSYEQYF. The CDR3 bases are TGTGCCAGCAGTCCCTGGACTAGCGGGAAATCCTACGAGCAGTACTTC.

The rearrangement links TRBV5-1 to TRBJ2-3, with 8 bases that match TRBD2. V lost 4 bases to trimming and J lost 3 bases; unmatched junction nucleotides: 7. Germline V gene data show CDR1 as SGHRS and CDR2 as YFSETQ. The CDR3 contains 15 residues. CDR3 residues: CASSPLTSGTDTQYF. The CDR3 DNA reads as TGCGCCAGCAGCCCGCTCACTAGCGGAACAGATACGCAGTATTTT.